This T cell receptor (beta chain) was identified in a study of shared clonotypes between healthy human individuals. In the study overall: Per donor, CD8 memory used one plate, CD8 naive used two, CD4 memory used three and CD4 naive used three. Overall study findings and caveats: The study generally estimated greater richness for naive than memory subsets.

Of note for this clone: What it recognizes is unknown.

This CDR3 is built from 14 residues. V shed 5 bases and J 3 bases; nucleotides not matched to a gene: 4. CDR1 is SSHAT and CDR2 is FNYEAQ in the germline V gene (reference sequence). Sequencing was performed with immunoSEQ multiplex PCR; in TCRdb, only in-frame clones are kept and a portion is missing. The table shows about 1.5 million clones, with around 98% occurring only once. This receptor was obtained from a young man in good health. Sequencing was done on a sample of naive CD4+ T cells sorted from blood. Indicated subset: CD45RA+ positively selected. The rearrangement links TRBV7-7 to TRBJ2-7; TRBD1 matches 10 bases. Here the CDR3 DNA reads TGTGCCAGCAGCCCCGGGACAGGGGACTACGAGCAGTACTTC. This gives the protein CASSPGTGDYEQYF.